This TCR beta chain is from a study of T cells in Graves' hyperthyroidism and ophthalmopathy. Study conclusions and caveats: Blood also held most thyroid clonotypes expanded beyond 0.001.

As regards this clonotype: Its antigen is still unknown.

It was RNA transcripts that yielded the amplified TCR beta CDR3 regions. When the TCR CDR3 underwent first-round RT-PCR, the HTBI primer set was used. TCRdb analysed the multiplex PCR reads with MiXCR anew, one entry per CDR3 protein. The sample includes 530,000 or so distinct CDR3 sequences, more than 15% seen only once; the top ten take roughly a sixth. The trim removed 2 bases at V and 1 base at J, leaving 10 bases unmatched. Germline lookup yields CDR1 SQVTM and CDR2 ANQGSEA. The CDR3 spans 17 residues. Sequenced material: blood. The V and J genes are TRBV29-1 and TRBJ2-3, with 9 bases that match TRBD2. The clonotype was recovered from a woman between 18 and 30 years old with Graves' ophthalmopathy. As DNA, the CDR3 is TGCAGCGTTGAATTTGCGGGAGGGTTGTTAGGCACAGATACGCAGTATTTT. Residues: CSVEFAGGLLGTDTQYF.